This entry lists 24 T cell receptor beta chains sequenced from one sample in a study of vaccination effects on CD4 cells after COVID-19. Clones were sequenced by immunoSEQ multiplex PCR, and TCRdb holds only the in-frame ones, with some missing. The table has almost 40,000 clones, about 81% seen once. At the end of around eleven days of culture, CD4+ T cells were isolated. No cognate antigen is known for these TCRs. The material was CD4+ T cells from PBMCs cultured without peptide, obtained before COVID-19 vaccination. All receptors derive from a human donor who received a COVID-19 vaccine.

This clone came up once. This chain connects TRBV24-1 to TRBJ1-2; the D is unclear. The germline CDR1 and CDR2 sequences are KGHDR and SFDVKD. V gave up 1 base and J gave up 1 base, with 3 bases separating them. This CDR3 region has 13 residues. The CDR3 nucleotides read TGTGCCACCAGTGATTTCAGTAACTATGGCTACACCTTC. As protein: CATSDFSNYGYTF.

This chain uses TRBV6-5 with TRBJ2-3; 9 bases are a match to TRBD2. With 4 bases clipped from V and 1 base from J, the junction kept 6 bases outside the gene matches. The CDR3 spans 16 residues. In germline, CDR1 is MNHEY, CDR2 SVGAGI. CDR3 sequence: CASSFSRGGGTDTQYF. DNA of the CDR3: TGTGCCAGCAGTTTCTCGCGCGGGGGGGGCACAGATACGCAGTATTTT.

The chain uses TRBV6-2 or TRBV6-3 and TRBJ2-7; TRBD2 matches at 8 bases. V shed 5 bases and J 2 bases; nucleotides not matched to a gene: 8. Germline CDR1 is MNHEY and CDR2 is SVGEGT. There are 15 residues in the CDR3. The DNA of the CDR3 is TGTGCCAGCAGTAAACCCCTAGCGGGTGCCTACGAGCAGTACGTC. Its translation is CASSKPLAGAYEQYV.

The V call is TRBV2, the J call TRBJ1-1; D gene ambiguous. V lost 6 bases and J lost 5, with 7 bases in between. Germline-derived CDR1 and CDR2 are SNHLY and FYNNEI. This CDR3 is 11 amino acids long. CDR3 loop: CASRVGTEAFF. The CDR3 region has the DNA TGTGCCAGCAGGGTCGGGACTGAAGCTTTCTTT.

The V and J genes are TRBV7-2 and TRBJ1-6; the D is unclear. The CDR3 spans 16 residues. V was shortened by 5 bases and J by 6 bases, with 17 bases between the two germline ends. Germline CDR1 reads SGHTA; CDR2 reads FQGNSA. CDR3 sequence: CASSIRRTDLNSPLHF. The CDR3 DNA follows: TGTGCCAGCAGCATCCGTAGGACGGACCTTAATTCACCCCTCCACTTT.

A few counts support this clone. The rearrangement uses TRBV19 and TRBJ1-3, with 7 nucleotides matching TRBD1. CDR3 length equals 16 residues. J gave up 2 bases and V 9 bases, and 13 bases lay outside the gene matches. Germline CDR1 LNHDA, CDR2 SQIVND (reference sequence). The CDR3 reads CASRNSPTGAGNTIYF. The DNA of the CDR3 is TGTGCCAGCCGAAACTCTCCCACAGGGGCTGGAAACACCATATATTTT.

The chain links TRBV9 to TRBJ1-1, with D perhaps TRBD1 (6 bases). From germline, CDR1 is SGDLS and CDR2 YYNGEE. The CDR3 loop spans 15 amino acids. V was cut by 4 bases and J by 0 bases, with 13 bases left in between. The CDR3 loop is CASSTRTEMNTEAFF. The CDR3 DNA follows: TGTGCCAGCAGCACACGGACAGAAATGAACACTGAAGCTTTCTTT.

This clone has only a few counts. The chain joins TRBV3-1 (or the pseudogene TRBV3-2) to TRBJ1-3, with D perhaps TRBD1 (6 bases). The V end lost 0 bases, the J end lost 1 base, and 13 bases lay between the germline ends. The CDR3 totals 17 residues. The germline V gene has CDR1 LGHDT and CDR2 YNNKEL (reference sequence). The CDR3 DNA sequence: TGTGCCAGCAGCCAAGATGTGGGGGGCAAGTCTGGAAACACCATATATTTT. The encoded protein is CASSQDVGGKSGNTIYF.

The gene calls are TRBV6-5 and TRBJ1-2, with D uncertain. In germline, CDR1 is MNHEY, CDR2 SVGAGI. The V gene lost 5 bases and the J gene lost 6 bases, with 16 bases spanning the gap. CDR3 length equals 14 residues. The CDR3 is CASSPARPTNGYTF. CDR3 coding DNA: TGTGCCAGCAGTCCCGCACGCCCTACCAATGGCTACACCTTC.

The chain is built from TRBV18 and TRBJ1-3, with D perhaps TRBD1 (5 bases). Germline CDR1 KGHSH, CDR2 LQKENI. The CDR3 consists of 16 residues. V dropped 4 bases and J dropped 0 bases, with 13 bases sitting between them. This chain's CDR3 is CASSQTVSHSGNTIYF. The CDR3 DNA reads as TGTGCCAGCTCACAGACAGTTTCCCACTCTGGAAACACCATATATTTT.

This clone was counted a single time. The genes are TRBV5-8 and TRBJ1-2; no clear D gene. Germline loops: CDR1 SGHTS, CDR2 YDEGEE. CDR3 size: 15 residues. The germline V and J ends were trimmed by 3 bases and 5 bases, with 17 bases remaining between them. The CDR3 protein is CASSSSRIAIYGYTF. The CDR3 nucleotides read TGTGCCAGCAGCTCCTCCCGGATTGCCATATATGGCTACACCTTC.

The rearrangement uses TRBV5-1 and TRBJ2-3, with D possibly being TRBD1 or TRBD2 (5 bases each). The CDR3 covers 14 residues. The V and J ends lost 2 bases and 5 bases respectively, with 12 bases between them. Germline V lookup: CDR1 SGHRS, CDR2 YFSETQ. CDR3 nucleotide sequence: TGCGCCAGCAGCTTTGACGGGGCGGTAGATACGCAGTATTTT. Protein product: CASSFDGAVDTQYF.

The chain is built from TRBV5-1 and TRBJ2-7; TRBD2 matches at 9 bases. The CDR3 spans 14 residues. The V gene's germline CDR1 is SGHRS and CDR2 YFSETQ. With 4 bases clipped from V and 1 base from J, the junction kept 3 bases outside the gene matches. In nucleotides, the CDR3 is TGCGCCAGCAGCATGACTAGCGGATCCTACGAGCAGTACGTC. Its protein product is CASSMTSGSYEQYV.

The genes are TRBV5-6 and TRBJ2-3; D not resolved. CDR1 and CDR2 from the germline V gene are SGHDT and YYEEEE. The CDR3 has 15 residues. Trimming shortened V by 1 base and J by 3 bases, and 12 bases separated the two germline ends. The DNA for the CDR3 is TGTGCCAGCAGCTTGTTTCCGGGCGTAACAGATACGCAGTATTTT. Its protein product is CASSLFPGVTDTQYF.

In nucleotides, the CDR3 is TGCGCCAGCAGCCAAGTCCAACAGGGCAACTATGGCTACACCTTC. It translates to CASSQVQQGNYGYTF. The rearrangement uses TRBV4-3 and TRBJ1-2, with D possibly being TRBD1 (6 bases). V was clipped by 1 base and J by 2 bases, with 11 bases between them. Germline lookup yields CDR1 LGHNA and CDR2 YSLEER. The CDR3 length is 15 residues.

CDR3 nucleotides: TGTGCCAGCAAAAGGCCCAAGGGAGGCTTTAAATACGAGCAGTACGTC. It is translated as CASKRPKGGFKYEQYV. The chain is built from TRBV2 and TRBJ2-7, with D possibly matching TRBD2 (6 bases). Trimming shortened V by 7 bases and J by 4 bases, and 23 bases separated the two germline ends. The CDR3 spans 16 residues. Per the germline V gene, CDR1 is SNHLY and CDR2 is FYNNEI.

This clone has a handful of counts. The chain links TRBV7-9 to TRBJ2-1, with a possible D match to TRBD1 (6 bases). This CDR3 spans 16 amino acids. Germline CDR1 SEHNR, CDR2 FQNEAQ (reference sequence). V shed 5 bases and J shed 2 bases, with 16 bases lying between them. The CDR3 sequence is CASSPLGGRTYNEQFF. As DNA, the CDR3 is TGTGCCAGCAGCCCACTTGGGGGCCGGACCTACAATGAGCAGTTCTTC.

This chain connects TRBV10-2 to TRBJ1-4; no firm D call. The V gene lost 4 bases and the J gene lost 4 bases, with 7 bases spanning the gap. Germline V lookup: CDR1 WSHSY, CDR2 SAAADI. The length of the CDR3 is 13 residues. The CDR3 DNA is TGCGCCAGCAGTGTCCGCGGTAATGAAAAACTGTTTTTT. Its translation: CASSVRGNEKLFF.

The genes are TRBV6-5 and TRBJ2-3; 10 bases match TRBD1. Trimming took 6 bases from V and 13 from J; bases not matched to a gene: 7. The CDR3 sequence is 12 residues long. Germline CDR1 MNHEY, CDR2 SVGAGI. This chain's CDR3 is CASSLRQGAKYF. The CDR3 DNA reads TGTGCCAGCAGCCTACGACAGGGGGCAAAGTATTTT.

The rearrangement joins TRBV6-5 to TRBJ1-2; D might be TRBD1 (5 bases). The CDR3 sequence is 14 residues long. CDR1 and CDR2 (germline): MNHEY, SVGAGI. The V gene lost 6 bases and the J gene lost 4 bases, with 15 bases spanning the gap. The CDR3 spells CASSRPGGSYGYTF. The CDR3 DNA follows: TGTGCCAGCAGCCGTCCCGGGGGGAGCTATGGCTACACCTTC.

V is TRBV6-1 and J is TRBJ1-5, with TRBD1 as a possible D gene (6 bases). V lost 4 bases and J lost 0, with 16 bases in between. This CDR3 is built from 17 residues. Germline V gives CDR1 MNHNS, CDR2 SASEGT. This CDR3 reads CASSGRTGTRSNQPQHF. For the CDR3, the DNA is TGTGCCAGCAGTGGGCGGACCGGGACACGTAGCAATCAGCCCCAGCATTTT.

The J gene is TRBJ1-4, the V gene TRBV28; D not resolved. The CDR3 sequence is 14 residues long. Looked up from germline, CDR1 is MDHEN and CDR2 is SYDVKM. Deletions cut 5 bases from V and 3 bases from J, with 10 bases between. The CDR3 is CASSARWANEKLFF. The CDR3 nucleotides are TGTGCCAGCAGTGCCCGATGGGCTAATGAAAAACTGTTTTTT.

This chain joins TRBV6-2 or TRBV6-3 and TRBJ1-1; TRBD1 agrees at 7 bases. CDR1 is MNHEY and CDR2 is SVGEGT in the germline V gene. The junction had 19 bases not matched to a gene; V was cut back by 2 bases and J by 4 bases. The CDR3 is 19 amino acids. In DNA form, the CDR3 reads TGTGCCAGCAGTTACAGGTCGGGACAGAGGATTCTTGTAGGCACTGAAGCTTTCTTT. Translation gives CASSYRSGQRILVGTEAFF.

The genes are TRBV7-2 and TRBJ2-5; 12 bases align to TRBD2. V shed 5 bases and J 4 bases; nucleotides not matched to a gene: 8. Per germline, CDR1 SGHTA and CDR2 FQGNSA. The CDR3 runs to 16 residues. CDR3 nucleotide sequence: TGTGCCAGCAGCCCCCAGACTAGCGGGGGTTCAGAGACCCAGTACTTC. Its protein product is CASSPQTSGGSETQYF.